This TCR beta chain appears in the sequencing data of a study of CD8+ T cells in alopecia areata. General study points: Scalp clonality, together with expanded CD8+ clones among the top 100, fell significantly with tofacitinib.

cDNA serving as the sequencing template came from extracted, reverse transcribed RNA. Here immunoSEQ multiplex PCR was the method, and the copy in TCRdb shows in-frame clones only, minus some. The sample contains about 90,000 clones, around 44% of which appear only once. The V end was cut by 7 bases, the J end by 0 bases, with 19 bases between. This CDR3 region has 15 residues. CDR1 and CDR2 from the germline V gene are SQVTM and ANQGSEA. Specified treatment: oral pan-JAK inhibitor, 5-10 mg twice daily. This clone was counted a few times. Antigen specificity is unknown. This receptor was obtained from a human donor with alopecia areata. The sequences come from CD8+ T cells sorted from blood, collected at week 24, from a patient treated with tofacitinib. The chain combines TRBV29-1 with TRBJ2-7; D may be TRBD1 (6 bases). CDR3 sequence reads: CSARWPKDSSYEQYF. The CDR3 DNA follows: TGCAGCGCGCGTTGGCCCAAGGACAGCTCCTACGAGCAGTACTTC.